Presented here are 25 T cell receptor beta chains from one specimen sequenced in a study of cytomegalovirus exposure and HLA in healthy donors. It was with 60 Vbeta and 13 Jbeta primers that the PCR ran. Profiled with immunoSEQ multiplex PCR; TCRdb holds only in-frame clones, not every one. Found here are roughly 200,000 clones, around 85% of them singletons; the top ten hold about 2.3%. The sequencing input was PBMCs. The source is a woman in her 50s in good health and CMV-seronegative.

The chain couples TRBV6-6 to TRBJ2-2, with 9 bases fitting TRBD2. Trimming cost V 1 base and J 7 bases; bases outside gene matches: 7. The CDR3 contains 16 residues. Germline lookup yields CDR1 MNHNY and CDR2 SVGAGI (reference sequence). CDR3 coding DNA: TGTGCCAGCAGTTACTGGGTAGCGGGAGCTAACGGGGAGCTGTTTTTT. This codes for CASSYWVAGANGELFF.

In nucleotides, the CDR3 is TGTGCCAGCAGATCCGGGACAGCTACCTACAATGAGCAGTTCTTC. Protein product: CASRSGTATYNEQFF. This chain joins TRBV27 and TRBJ2-1, with TRBD1 identical over 7 bases. Germline CDR1 is MNHEY and CDR2 is SMNVEV (reference sequence). The CDR3 has 15 amino acids. Trimming at V came to 6 bases and at J to 2 bases, leaving 7 bases not matched to a gene.

J is TRBJ2-1 and V is TRBV5-4; tentatively, D is TRBD2 (6 bases). This CDR3 has 18 residues. Trimming shortened V by 2 bases and J by 6 bases, and 24 bases separated the two germline ends. From germline, CDR1 is SGHNT and CDR2 YYREEE (reference sequence). The CDR3 spells CASSFRQPPGLAFNEQFF. Here the CDR3 DNA reads TGTGCCAGCAGCTTCCGACAGCCCCCGGGACTCGCGTTCAATGAGCAGTTCTTC.

The V and J genes are TRBV7-6 and TRBJ2-2, with no clear D. Germline-derived CDR1 and CDR2 are SGHVS and FNYEAQ. The CDR3 spans 16 residues. Trimming removed 1 base from V and 1 base from J, with 10 bases in between. CDR3 sequence: CASSLDADLNTGELFF. DNA of the CDR3: TGTGCCAGCAGCTTAGATGCAGATCTGAACACCGGGGAGCTGTTTTTT.

The chain links TRBV5-8 to TRBJ1-5; D ambiguous. Germline CDR1 and CDR2: SGHTS and YDEGEE. Trimming left V 3 bases short and J 0 bases short, with 7 bases between. This CDR3 has 14 amino acids. The CDR3 spells CASSSQYSNQPQHF. In DNA, the CDR3 is TGTGCCAGCAGCTCCCAGTATAGCAATCAGCCCCAGCATTTT. Complete variable domain (other parts from reference TRBV5-8 and TRBJ1-5): EAGVTQSPTHLIKTRGQQATLRCSPISGHTSVYWYQQALGLGLQFLLWYDEGEERNRGNFPPRFSGRQFPNYSSELNVNALELEDSALYLCASSSQYSNQPQHFGDGTRLSIL.

The genes are TRBV19 and TRBJ1-1, with 11 bases lining up with TRBD1. The CDR3 has 14 amino acids. With V trimmed by 8 bases and J by 4 bases, 6 bases remained unmatched. CDR1 LNHDA and CDR2 SQIVND come from the germline V gene (reference sequence). This CDR3 is CASSIGQGATEAFF. CDR3 sequence (DNA): TGTGCCAGTTCAATCGGACAGGGGGCCACTGAAGCTTTCTTT.

This clone has just a few counts. The chain uses TRBV7-9 and TRBJ2-3; 7 bases map to TRBD2. The junction had 14 bases not matched to a gene; V was cut back by 10 bases and J by 4 bases. The CDR3 is made up of 15 amino acids. Germline V gene sequence: CDR1 SEHNR, CDR2 FQNEAQ (reference sequence). CDR3 amino acids: CAITSGERPPDTQYF. The CDR3 nucleotides are TGTGCCATCACAAGCGGGGAGAGGCCCCCAGATACGCAGTATTTT.

Notes on this clone: Germline is not matched at one junction end, which may reflect a read error. The gene calls are TRBV7-9 and TRBJ1-5, with 9 bases aligning to TRBD1. Germline V gene lookup returns CDR1 SEHNR and CDR2 FQNEAQ (reference sequence). This CDR3 contains 18 residues. The CDR3 loop reads CANSSTNGTGIRNQPQHF. CDR3 in DNA: TGTGCCAACAGCTCAACTAACGGGACAGGGATCAGAAATCAGCCCCAGCATTTT.

This chain uses TRBV6-1 with TRBJ1-4; 8 nucleotides align to TRBD1. Unmatched junction bases numbered 3, after V lost 6 bases and J lost 0 bases. CDR3 size: 15 residues. Germline CDR1 reads MNHNS; CDR2 reads SASEGT. CDR3 sequence: CASRADRATNEKLFF. For the CDR3, the DNA is TGTGCCAGCAGGGCGGACAGGGCAACTAATGAAAAACTGTTTTTT.

Details on this clone: At one boundary the junction diverges from the germline segment, which might be a read error. The V gene is TRBV7-9, the J gene TRBJ1-1, with D possibly TRBD1 on 6 matching bases. The germline V gene encodes CDR1 SEHNR and CDR2 FQNEAQ (reference sequence). The CDR3 length is 14 residues. In DNA, the CDR3 is TGTTCCAGCAGCTTATCAGGACAGAGCACTGAAGCTTTCTTT. This sequence encodes CSSSLSGQSTEAFF.

As DNA, the CDR3 is TGCAGCGTTCAAAAAGGACAGATGATGAACACTGAAGCTTTCTTT. Protein: CSVQKGQMMNTEAFF. V and J are TRBV29-1 and TRBJ1-1; weak D call: TRBD1 (6 bases). The germline CDR1 and CDR2 sequences are SQVTM and ANQGSEA. V was cut by 5 bases and J by 0 bases, with 16 bases left in between. CDR3 size: 15 residues.

The chain uses TRBV27 and TRBJ2-6; D might be TRBD2 (6 bases). The CDR3 is 17 amino acids. Germline lookup yields CDR1 MNHEY and CDR2 SMNVEV (reference sequence). V lost 6 bases and J 0 bases, leaving 15 bases between the germline ends. CDR3 region: CASSRGGVLSGANVLTF. The DNA of the CDR3 is TGTGCCAGCAGCCGGGGCGGGGTACTCTCTGGGGCCAACGTCCTGACTTTC.

The CDR3 loop is CARSLRGTGELFF. The CDR3 DNA reads as TGTGCCAGAAGCTTGCGGGGAACCGGGGAGCTGTTTTTT. The gene calls are TRBV5-3 and TRBJ2-2; D is possibly TRBD2 (5 bases). TRBV5-3 is an ORF for which the function is uncertain. The V end lost 1 base, the J end lost 5 bases, and 6 bases lay between the germline ends. The CDR3 sequence is 13 residues long.

The chain couples TRBV6-5 to TRBJ1-1; perhaps TRBD1 as D (6 bases). There are 15 residues in the CDR3. Germline V gene lookup returns CDR1 MNHEY and CDR2 SVGAGI. V lost 5 bases to trimming and J lost 5 bases, with 18 bases between them. The CDR3 DNA reads TGTGCCAGCAGTCCCCAACCGACAGGCATTACTGAAGCTTTCTTT. It specifies CASSPQPTGITEAFF.

The genes are TRBV30 and TRBJ2-3; D is uncertain. V dropped 0 bases and J dropped 5 bases, with 6 bases sitting between them. The CDR3 spans 12 residues. The germline gives CDR1 GTSNPN, CDR2 SVGIG (reference sequence). This CDR3 reads CAWSVILDTQYF. CDR3 DNA sequence: TGTGCCTGGAGTGTAATACTAGATACGCAGTATTTT.

The rearrangement joins TRBV5-7 to TRBJ2-7; 12 positions agree with TRBD1. Being an ORF, TRBV5-7 has a function that is uncertain. The CDR3 has 17 amino acids. Losses at the gene ends were 1 base for V and 7 bases for J; bases not matched to a gene: 12. The CDR3 here is CASSLRGPGQGAGEQYF. The CDR3, as DNA: TGTGCCAGCAGCTTGAGGGGGCCGGGACAGGGGGCAGGAGAGCAGTACTTC.

The rearrangement links TRBV28 to TRBJ2-3; 8 nucleotides align to TRBD2. The CDR3 loop spans 16 amino acids. V trimming: 4 bases; J trimming: 4 bases; junction bases outside the gene matches: 10. CDR1 is MDHEN and CDR2 is SYDVKM in the germline V gene. This CDR3 is CASSSPGRARADTQYF. The CDR3 DNA reads TGTGCCAGCAGTTCTCCCGGGAGGGCCAGGGCAGATACGCAGTATTTT.

With respect to this clone: Other DNA sequences in this sample translate to the same CDR3. This chain uses TRBV28 with TRBJ1-5; unclear D gene. Trimming removed 2 bases from V and 6 bases from J, with 5 bases in between. This CDR3 is built from 12 residues. CDR1 is MDHEN, CDR2 SYDVKM, per germline. The CDR3 spells CASSLEVQPQHF. As DNA, the CDR3 is TGTGCCAGCAGTTTAGAGGTTCAGCCCCAGCATTTT.

J is TRBJ2-2 and V is TRBV2; 9 nucleotides match TRBD1. Germline trimming cut 7 bases from V and 6 bases from J; bases unmatched to any gene: 6. CDR1 SNHLY and CDR2 FYNNEI come from the germline V gene. The CDR3 totals 14 residues. This chain's CDR3 is CASKGTGSPGELFF. Written as DNA, the CDR3 is TGTGCCAGCAAGGGGACAGGGTCTCCCGGGGAGCTGTTTTTT. The full variable domain, its missing parts supplied by reference TRBV2 and TRBJ2-2, is EPEVTQTPSHQVTQMGQEVILRCVPISNHLYFYWYRQILGQKVEFLVSFYNNEISEKSEIFDDQFSVERPDGSNFTLKIRSTKLEDSAMYFCASKGTGSPGELFFGEGSRLTVL.

The V call is TRBV27, the J call TRBJ1-5; D unclear. CDR1 and CDR2 from the germline V gene are MNHEY and SMNVEV (reference sequence). The CDR3 runs 15 residues. Trimming pared 3 bases from V and 0 bases from J, leaving 9 bases between. The DNA of the CDR3 is TGTGCCAGCAGTTTGAACACAGCTAGCAATCAGCCCCAGCATTTT. Translated: CASSLNTASNQPQHF.

The chain employs TRBV5-1 and TRBJ2-1; a weak D match, TRBD2 (6 bases). V was pared by 4 bases and J by 4 bases, with 15 bases between. The CDR3 runs 15 residues. CDR1 is SGHRS, CDR2 YFSETQ, per germline. CDR3 in amino acids: CASSPLEGSYNEQFF. CDR3 nucleotide sequence: TGCGCCAGCAGCCCTTTGGAGGGCAGTTACAATGAGCAGTTCTTC.

The CDR3 DNA reads TGTGCCAGTAGTCGACGACAGGGAGAATCCGGGGAGCTGTTTTTT. Encoded protein: CASSRRQGESGELFF. The genes are TRBV19 and TRBJ2-2, with TRBD1 identical over 7 bases. V gave up 5 bases and J gave up 6 bases; unmatched junction bases: 9. Germline values: CDR1 LNHDA, CDR2 SQIVND (reference sequence). The CDR3 covers 15 residues.

V gene TRBV5-1 combines with J gene TRBJ2-3; 9 bases are shared with TRBD1. Germline CDR1 and CDR2: SGHRS and YFSETQ. J gave up 2 bases and V 4 bases, and 11 bases lay outside the gene matches. CDR3 length equals 17 residues. The CDR3 DNA is TGCGCCAGCAGCACCGACAGGGGGACGTTTTCCACAGATACGCAGTATTTT. This gives the protein CASSTDRGTFSTDTQYF.

The chain carries TRBV19 and TRBJ1-2, with D maybe TRBD1 (6 bases). V was clipped by 1 base and J by 6 bases, with 12 bases between them. CDR3 length equals 14 residues. From germline, CDR1 is LNHDA and CDR2 SQIVND (reference sequence). The CDR3 is CASSIVTAGDGYTF. CDR3 nucleotide sequence: TGTGCCAGTAGTATAGTTACGGCAGGGGATGGCTACACCTTC.

V gene TRBV10-3 combines with J gene TRBJ2-2, with 11 bases identical to TRBD2. The CDR3 runs 17 residues. V was pared by 5 bases and J by 5 bases, with 10 bases of the junction left unmatched. CDR1 is ENHRY, CDR2 SYGVKD, per germline. Written as DNA, the CDR3 is TGTGCCATCAGTCCTGTAGCGGGAGGGCCTGAGACCGGGGAGCTGTTTTTT. Translation gives CAISPVAGGPETGELFF.